This passage covers 10 T cell receptor beta chains from one sample sequenced in a study of T-cell reconstitution after alpha-beta-depleted transplantation in children. Preparing the TCRbeta library involved the use of unique molecular identifiers. TCRdb re-derived calls from the PCR reads in MiXCR, one entry per CDR3 protein. The sample lists approximately 120,000 distinct CDR3 sequences; 9.5% to 10% were seen once. This specimen consisted of PBMCs, mostly from graft donor cells, obtained 180 days after TCRalphabeta/CD19-depleted stem cell transplant. The receptor source for this set is a girl under three years old who had a stem cell transplant for combined immunodeficiency, so the T cells may come from the graft donor.

Ten or more counts support this clonotype. This rearrangement joins TRBV6-5 to TRBJ2-4, with 10 positions matching TRBD2. The CDR3 extends over 14 amino acids. The germline V gene encodes CDR1 MNHEY and CDR2 SVGAGI. The trim removed 6 bases at V and 8 bases at J, leaving 7 bases unmatched. The CDR3 DNA sequence: TGTGCCAGCAGGCCTCTAGCGGGAGACCACATTCAGTACTTC. Protein: CASRPLAGDHIQYF.

This clonotype was observed a handful of times. The CDR3 protein is CASSRDRYGYTF. For the CDR3, the DNA is TGCGCCAGCAGCCGGGACCGCTATGGCTACACCTTC. J is TRBJ1-2 and V is TRBV5-1; D is possibly TRBD1 (5 bases). V was shortened by 4 bases and J by 4 bases, with 8 bases between the two germline ends. This CDR3 comprises 12 residues. Germline-derived CDR1 and CDR2 are SGHRS and YFSETQ.

The rearrangement joins TRBV12-3 or TRBV12-4 to TRBJ2-5; the D gene is possibly TRBD2 (5 bases). This CDR3 has 13 residues. Trimming pared 3 bases from V and 6 bases from J, leaving 11 bases between. Here the CDR3 reads CASSLGWEQTQYF. The CDR3 DNA follows: TGTGCCAGCAGTTTGGGATGGGAGCAGACCCAGTACTTC.

This clonotype has just a few counts. Here the CDR3 DNA reads TGCAGTGCTAGAGTGTTACCGTCCACAATCTACAATGAGCAGTTCTTC. It translates to CSARVLPSTIYNEQFF. V usage is TRBV20-1 and J usage is TRBJ2-1; D remains unclear. This CDR3 spans 16 amino acids. V lost 1 base and J lost 3, with 16 bases in between. Germline CDR1 reads DFQATT; CDR2 reads SNEGSKA (reference sequence).

The V and J genes are TRBV2 and TRBJ2-1; either TRBD1 or TRBD2 may fit D (5 bases each). The CDR3 length is 13 residues. Trimming took 7 bases from V and 8 from J, leaving 15 bases between them. In germline, CDR1 is SNHLY, CDR2 FYNNEI. CDR3 protein: CASTRDGVDEQFF. The CDR3 DNA reads as TGTGCCAGCACCCGGGACGGGGTGGATGAGCAGTTCTTC.

Many counts were recorded for this clonotype. The chain employs TRBV11-3 and TRBJ2-3, with 8 bases lining up with TRBD2. The junction had 8 bases not matched to a gene; V was cut back by 1 base and J by 5 bases. Germline V lookup: CDR1 SGHNT, CDR2 YENEEA. This CDR3 spans 16 amino acids. CDR3 bases: TGTGCCAGCAGCTTAGGGCAGCGGGAGAGTGTAGATACGCAGTATTTT. As protein: CASSLGQRESVDTQYF.

This clonotype has more than one count but fewer than ten. This sequence joins TRBV29-1 and TRBJ2-3, with D possibly matching TRBD1 (5 bases). This CDR3 has 15 amino acids. Deletions cut 5 bases from V and 4 bases from J, with 19 bases between. Germline CDR1 SQVTM, CDR2 ANQGSEA. The CDR3 coding sequence is TGCAGCGTTCCCCTTTTGGGCAGGGCCGCAGATACGCAGTATTTT. Encoded protein: CSVPLLGRAADTQYF.

The chain has TRBV4-3 and TRBJ1-4, with D perhaps TRBD1 (6 bases). This CDR3 is built from 15 residues. V lost 1 base to trimming and J lost 6 bases, with 12 bases between them. Per the germline V gene, CDR1 is LGHNA and CDR2 is YSLEER. CDR3 DNA sequence: TGCGCCAGCAGCCAAGGAAACAGGGAGGATGAAAAACTGTTTTTT. Translated: CASSQGNREDEKLFF.

V and J are TRBV20-1 and TRBJ2-5, with D hard to call. Germline CDR1 is DFQATT and CDR2 is SNEGSKA (reference sequence). The CDR3 has 12 residues. The germline V and J ends were trimmed by 6 bases and 1 base, with 9 bases remaining between them. The DNA of the CDR3 is TGCAGTGCATCGAGCGCCCAAGAGACCCAGTACTTC. Protein product: CSASSAQETQYF.

The chain uses TRBV28 and TRBJ2-7; 10 bases fit TRBD2. Unmatched junction bases numbered 10, after V lost 7 bases and J lost 4 bases. Germline lookup yields CDR1 MDHEN and CDR2 SYDVKM. The CDR3 has 15 amino acids. The CDR3 is CASTVQAGGVYEQYF. CDR3 DNA: TGTGCCAGCACCGTCCAAGCGGGGGGGGTGTACGAGCAGTACTTC.